Here is one T cell receptor (beta chain) with its context. Enrolled through a virtual design, the participants were between about 18 and 100 years of age and came from 24 US areas. The data stem from a study of blood T cell repertoires in COVID-19. Study context: Acute and convalescent COVID-19 samples came from the United States, Italy and Spain.

Original processing notes: Amplification with reference gene primers provided the estimates of nucleated cell counts. Profiled with immunoSEQ multiplex PCR; TCRdb holds only in-frame clones, not every one. That table furnishes V, J and clone size, whereas the DNA furnished D and trimming. The sample has 110,000 to 150,000 clones; 86% are singletons. This CDR3 region has 12 residues. CDR1 and CDR2 (germline): KGHSH, LQKENI. The V end was cut by 4 bases, the J end by 6 bases, with 8 bases between. The source of this sequence is a man between 50 and 59 years old who had recovered from COVID-19. Sample: PBMCs or T cells enriched from blood (not recorded which). This chain links TRBV18 with TRBJ2-3, with D unclear. DNA of the CDR3: TGTGCCAGCTCACTTGACACCGATACGCAGTATTTT. It translates to CASSLDTDTQYF.